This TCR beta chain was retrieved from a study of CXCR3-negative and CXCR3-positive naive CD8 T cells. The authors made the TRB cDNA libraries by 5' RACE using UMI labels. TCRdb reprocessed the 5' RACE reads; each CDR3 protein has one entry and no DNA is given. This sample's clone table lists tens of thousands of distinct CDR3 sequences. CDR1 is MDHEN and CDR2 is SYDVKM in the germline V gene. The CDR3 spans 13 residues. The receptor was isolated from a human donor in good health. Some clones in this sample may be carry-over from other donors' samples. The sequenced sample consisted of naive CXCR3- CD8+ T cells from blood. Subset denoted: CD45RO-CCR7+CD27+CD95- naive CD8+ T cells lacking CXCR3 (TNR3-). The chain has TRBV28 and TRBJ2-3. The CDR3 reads CASSGRLTDTQYF. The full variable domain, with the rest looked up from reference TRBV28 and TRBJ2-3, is DVKVTQSSRYLVKRTGEKVFLECVQDMDHENMFWYRQDPGLGLRLIYFSYDVKMKEKGDIPEGYSVSREKKERFSLILESASTNQTSMYLCASSGRLTDTQYFGPGTRLTVL.